These 10 T cell receptor beta chains were sequenced from one sample in a study of T cells in Graves' hyperthyroidism and ophthalmopathy. The TCR beta CDR3 regions underwent amplification using RNA transcripts as the source. RT-PCR in the first round (using the HTBI primer set) targeted the TCR CDR3. TCRdb recomputed calls from the multiplex PCR reads with MiXCR, one row per CDR3 protein. The sample lists around 300,000 distinct CDR3 sequences; less than 30% were seen once. The sample comprised blood. The receptors originated from a man in his forties with Graves' hyperthyroidism that later progressed to Graves' ophthalmopathy.

In its sample, this clonotype was seen many times. J is TRBJ1-5 and V is TRBV19; a possible D gene is TRBD1 (5 bases). There are 12 residues in the CDR3. The V gene lost 10 bases and the J gene lost 4 bases, with 11 bases spanning the gap. CDR1 LNHDA and CDR2 SQIVND come from the germline V gene (reference sequence). The CDR3 bases are TGTGCCACAAGGGACGGGAATCAGCCCCAGCATTTT. Amino acids: CATRDGNQPQHF.

This clonotype was found many times. The chain recombines TRBV6-2 or TRBV6-3 with TRBJ2-4, with 8 bases aligning to TRBD2. The germline V gene encodes CDR1 MNHEY and CDR2 SVGEGT. The V gene end was trimmed by 4 bases and the J gene end by 10 bases; junction bases not matched to a gene: 12. CDR3 length: 15 amino acids. In DNA, the CDR3 is TGTGCCAGCAGTTCGCGGAAGCGGGAGTTTGGGATTCAGTACTTC. Its protein is CASSSRKREFGIQYF.

The chain is built from TRBV18 and TRBJ1-3; 7 positions agree with TRBD1. The V gene's germline CDR1 is KGHSH and CDR2 LQKENI. The CDR3 length is 15 residues. V dropped 6 bases and J dropped 0; count of bases not matched to a gene: 5. CDR3 DNA: TGTGCCAGCTCGACGACAGGGACCTCTGGAAACACCATATATTTT. This gives the protein CASSTTGTSGNTIYF.

There are many counts of this clonotype. The chain recombines TRBV28 with TRBJ2-7; D uncertain. V shed 3 bases and J shed 0 bases, with 15 bases lying between them. This CDR3 is built from 16 residues. CDR1 and CDR2 (germline): MDHEN, SYDVKM. CDR3 in amino acids: CASSFSSRLTSYEQYF. The CDR3 DNA sequence: TGTGCCAGCAGTTTCTCTAGTCGGTTAACCTCCTACGAGCAGTACTTC. Full variable domain (missing parts from reference TRBV28 and TRBJ2-7): DVKVTQSSRYLVKRTGEKVFLECVQDMDHENMFWYRQDPGLGLRLIYFSYDVKMKEKGDIPEGYSVSREKKERFSLILESASTNQTSMYLCASSFSSRLTSYEQYFGPGTRLTVT.

In this sample, this clonotype turned up a few times. The J gene is TRBJ2-7, the V gene TRBV7-8; 9 positions match TRBD1. This CDR3 is built from 14 residues. V lost 2 bases and J lost 3; bases outside the gene matches: 2. The germline CDR1 and CDR2 sequences are SGHVS and FQNEAQ. The CDR3 bases are TGTGCCAGCAGCTTAACGGGACAGGGCTACGAGCAGTACTTC. It specifies CASSLTGQGYEQYF.

The table lists this clonotype with many counts. This chain connects TRBV19 to TRBJ2-6; weak D call: TRBD2 (5 bases). The germline V and J ends were trimmed by 7 bases and 2 bases, with 12 bases remaining between them. This CDR3 is 15 amino acids long. Germline CDR1 reads LNHDA; CDR2 reads SQIVND (reference sequence). The CDR3 here is CASIMGAAGANVLTF. In DNA, the CDR3 is TGTGCCAGTATCATGGGAGCAGCTGGGGCCAACGTCCTGACTTTC.

The chain has TRBV2 and TRBJ2-7, with TRBD2 identical over 8 bases. Germline V gene sequence: CDR1 SNHLY, CDR2 FYNNEI. V trimming: 3 bases; J trimming: 0 bases; junction bases outside the gene matches: 4. The CDR3 spans 15 residues. The CDR3 DNA is TGTGCCAGCAGTGACTCACTAGCGGTCTCCTACGAGCAGTACTTC. Its translation: CASSDSLAVSYEQYF.

The table lists this clonotype with many counts. The genes are TRBV9 and TRBJ2-7; D might be TRBD2 (6 bases). V was clipped by 5 bases and J by 4 bases, with 22 bases between them. Germline CDR1 and CDR2: SGDLS and YYNGEE. This CDR3 is built from 16 residues. The CDR3 region has the DNA TGTGCCAGCAGGGACGAGAACCGGGACGGACTATACGAGCAGTACTTC. Its translation is CASRDENRDGLYEQYF.

The chain recombines TRBV20-1 with TRBJ1-2, with 7 bases lining up with TRBD1. Germline V gene lookup returns CDR1 DFQATT and CDR2 SNEGSKA (reference sequence). There are 13 residues in the CDR3. The CDR3 region has the DNA TGCAGCGAAACCAGGGGGGTCGCCTATGGCTACACCTTC. This gives the protein CSETRGVAYGYTF.

This clonotype occurred many times. V usage is TRBV7-8 and J usage is TRBJ2-7; tentatively, D is TRBD2 (5 bases). Germline V gene lookup returns CDR1 SGHVS and CDR2 FQNEAQ. This CDR3 region has 12 residues. V was pared by 5 bases and J by 2 bases, with 7 bases between. DNA of the CDR3: TGTGCCAGCAGCACCGGGGCCTACGAGCAGTACTTC. Amino acids: CASSTGAYEQYF.